Following are 8 T cell receptor beta chains from one sample sequenced in a study of cytomegalovirus exposure and HLA in healthy donors. Clones were read by immunoSEQ multiplex PCR, and TCRdb kept only the in-frame ones, dropping some. The profile shows 130,000 or so clones, around nine tenths of them singletons. Sequenced sample: PBMCs. These receptors all stem from a man aged 25 to 40 in good health and CMV-seronegative.

The CDR3 DNA follows: TGTGCCAGCAGTTCCTTAGGGGGCGCGGGAGAGACCCAGTACTTC. It yields the protein CASSSLGGAGETQYF. The chain combines TRBV7-2 with TRBJ2-5, with TRBD1 identical over 7 bases. The germline V gene encodes CDR1 SGHTA and CDR2 FQGNSA. The CDR3 consists of 15 residues. Trimming cost V 6 bases and J 4 bases; bases outside gene matches: 11.

This chain joins TRBV6-5 and TRBJ1-2; tentative D call: TRBD1 (6 bases). V gave up 6 bases and J gave up 0 bases, with 11 bases separating them. CDR3 size: 14 residues. Germline assignment: CDR1 MNHEY and CDR2 SVGAGI. This CDR3 reads CASSSDSTNYGYTF. DNA of the CDR3: TGTGCCAGCAGCTCGGACAGCACTAACTATGGCTACACCTTC.

Concerning this clone: The junction departs from germline at one end; a sequencing error may be responsible. The rearrangement uses TRBV10-3 and TRBJ1-3; tentative D call: TRBD1 (6 bases). This CDR3 comprises 13 residues. The germline CDR1 and CDR2 sequences are ENHRY and SYGVKD. CDR3: CAMSDGGGNTIYF. The CDR3 bases are TGTGCCATGAGTGATGGGGGCGGAAACACCATATATTTT.

V is TRBV27 and J is TRBJ2-5; the match to TRBD2 covers 7 bases. CDR3 length equals 15 residues. Trimming took 3 bases from V and 4 from J; bases not matched to a gene: 8. Germline V gene lookup returns CDR1 MNHEY and CDR2 SMNVEV (reference sequence). CDR3 loop: CASSFRLAAGETQYF. For the CDR3, the DNA is TGTGCCAGCAGTTTCCGGCTAGCGGCGGGAGAGACCCAGTACTTC.

The CDR3 nucleotides read TGTGCCAGCAGCCCAGGATTCTATGGCTACACCTTC. Protein sequence: CASSPGFYGYTF. V usage is TRBV9 and J usage is TRBJ1-2; no clear D gene. Germline V CDR1 and CDR2: SGDLS, YYNGEE. Trimming took off 4 bases at V and 4 bases at J, with 8 bases between the two ends. This CDR3 spans 12 amino acids.

V usage is TRBV6-1 and J usage is TRBJ1-5; TRBD1 matches at 7 bases. Germline V gives CDR1 MNHNS, CDR2 SASEGT. The CDR3 is 15 residues long. The V segment lost 4 bases and the J segment 6 bases; nucleotides outside the gene matches: 9. The CDR3 nucleotides are TGTGCCAGCAGTGGGGAAGGGGGCGCTTTTCAGCCCCAGCATTTT. Translation: CASSGEGGAFQPQHF.

The chain employs TRBV7-6 and TRBJ2-1; 7 bases line up with TRBD2. The J segment lost 0 bases and the V segment lost 2 bases, leaving 16 bases of the junction unmatched. CDR3 length equals 20 residues. Germline V gene sequence: CDR1 SGHVS, CDR2 FNYEAQ. CDR3 nucleotide sequence: TGTGCCAGCAGCTTAAGGGGAGGGAGCCTGGGCGAGAGCTCCTACAATGAGCAGTTCTTC. The encoded protein is CASSLRGGSLGESSYNEQFF. Using reference TRBV7-6 and TRBJ2-1 for the parts outside the CDR3, the full variable domain is GAGVSQSPRYKVTKRGQDVALRCDPISGHVSLYWYRQALGQGPEFLTYFNYEAQQDKSGLPNDRFSAERPEGSISTLTIQRTEQRDSAMYRCASSLRGGSLGESSYNEQFFGPGTRLTVL.

The chain employs TRBV19 and TRBJ1-2, with a weak D call TRBD1 (6 bases). Germline CDR1 reads LNHDA; CDR2 reads SQIVND (reference sequence). Trimming stripped 4 bases from V and 6 bases from J, with 21 bases between. The CDR3 covers 16 residues. The CDR3 is CASSSPGGGLEDGYTF. Written as DNA, the CDR3 is TGTGCCAGTAGTAGCCCGGGCGGGGGCCTCGAAGATGGCTACACCTTC.